This T cell receptor beta chain is from a study of blood T cell repertoires in COVID-19. For the study at large: Whether acute or convalescent, the COVID-19 samples came from the United States, Italy and Spain. PBMCs, B-cell-depleted T cells, or T cells were the source of the cDNA or gDNA that made up the material.

Assay used: immunoSEQ multiplex PCR; TCRdb lists only in-frame clones, some missing. In the table there are tens of thousands of clones, approximately 86% of which are singletons. This CDR3 spans 15 amino acids. Trimming removed 6 bases from V and 9 bases from J; junction bases left unmatched: 5. CDR1 is MNHEY and CDR2 is SMNVEV in the germline V gene (reference sequence). This clone has a handful of counts. The specimen was peripheral blood. This TCR was recovered from a human donor in a cohort sampled during active COVID-19. The V gene is TRBV27, the J gene TRBJ2-1; 16 bases are a match to TRBD2. The CDR3 sequence is CASSGGTSGRGEQFF. The CDR3 nucleotides read TGTGCCAGCAGCGGGGGGACTAGCGGGAGGGGTGAGCAGTTCTTC.